This T cell receptor beta chain came from a study of identical twins. TCRdb used MiXCR to reprocess the 5' RACE reads, holding one entry per CDR3 protein. The sample carries hundreds of thousands of distinct CDR3 sequences, 8.6% recorded once. Germline V gene sequence: CDR1 LGHNA, CDR2 YSLEER. The CDR3 spans 17 residues. The J segment lost 1 base and the V segment lost 4 bases, leaving 8 bases of the junction unmatched. Concerning this clonotype itself: What it binds is not known.

Study outcomes and limitations: Zero-insertion analyses were open to partial confounding by invariant MAIT and iNKT cells.

This same sample was also part of a study on yellow fever vaccine responses in identical twins.

The sample comprised PBMCs. The receptor was derived from a woman between 18 and 29 years old in good health. The chain recombines TRBV4-3 with TRBJ2-5; 11 bases are shared with TRBD2. CDR3 sequence: CASSPSGTSGPQETQYF. The DNA for the CDR3 is TGCGCCAGCAGCCCCTCCGGGACTAGCGGACCCCAAGAGACCCAGTACTTC.